The 4 T cell receptor beta chains in this list originate from one sample, sequenced in a study of T cells in Graves' hyperthyroidism and ophthalmopathy. The TCR beta CDR3 regions underwent amplification using RNA transcripts as the source. The TCR CDR3 was amplified in a first-round RT-PCR using the HTBI primer set. TCRdb analysed the multiplex PCR reads with MiXCR anew, one entry per CDR3 protein. The sample holds more than 50,000 distinct CDR3 sequences, approximately 57% seen once. What was sequenced was blood. These receptors were collected from a woman in her fifties or sixties with Graves' ophthalmopathy.

The rearrangement joins TRBV7-2 to TRBJ2-5, with 8 bases aligning to TRBD1. With 1 base clipped from V and 5 bases from J, the junction kept 3 bases outside the gene matches. The CDR3 contains 14 residues. Germline V gives CDR1 SGHTA, CDR2 FQGNSA. The DNA of the CDR3 is TGTGCCAGCAGCTTAGAGGCAGGGGGCGAGACCCAGTACTTC. Translation gives CASSLEAGGETQYF.

The rearrangement joins TRBV18 to TRBJ1-1, with D possibly matching TRBD1 (6 bases). V gave up 6 bases and J gave up 3 bases, with 14 bases separating them. The CDR3 totals 14 residues. Germline V gives CDR1 KGHSH, CDR2 LQKENI. The CDR3 nucleotides are TGTGCCAGCTCGGATTCCGAGGGGGACACTGAAGCTTTCTTT. Translating gives CASSDSEGDTEAFF.

The genes are TRBV5-1 and TRBJ2-1; 7 bases are shared with TRBD2. V lost 5 bases, J lost 12 bases, and 20 bases stayed unmatched. CDR1 SGHRS and CDR2 YFSETQ come from the germline V gene. The CDR3 runs 16 residues. The CDR3 region is CASRQAAGDLIDTQFF. The DNA for the CDR3 is TGCGCCAGCAGGCAGGCTGCGGGGGACCTTATTGATACGCAGTTCTTC. Full variable domain (outside the CDR3, taken from reference TRBV5-1 and TRBJ2-1): KAGVTQTPRYLIKTRGQQVTLSCSPISGHRSVSWYQQTPGQGLQFLFEYFSETQRNKGNFPGRFSGRQFSNSRSEMNVSTLELGDSALYLCASRQAAGDLIDTQFFGPGTRLTVL.

This clonotype has at least ten counts. This rearrangement joins TRBV3-1 to TRBJ1-2; TRBD1 agrees at 12 bases. The junction had 8 bases not matched to a gene; V was cut back by 4 bases and J by 8 bases. This CDR3 has 15 residues. The germline V gene has CDR1 LGHDT and CDR2 YNNKEL (reference sequence). Written as DNA, the CDR3 is TGTGCCAGCAGCCCCCAGGGGACAGGGGGCGGAGGCTACACCTTC. This encodes CASSPQGTGGGGYTF.